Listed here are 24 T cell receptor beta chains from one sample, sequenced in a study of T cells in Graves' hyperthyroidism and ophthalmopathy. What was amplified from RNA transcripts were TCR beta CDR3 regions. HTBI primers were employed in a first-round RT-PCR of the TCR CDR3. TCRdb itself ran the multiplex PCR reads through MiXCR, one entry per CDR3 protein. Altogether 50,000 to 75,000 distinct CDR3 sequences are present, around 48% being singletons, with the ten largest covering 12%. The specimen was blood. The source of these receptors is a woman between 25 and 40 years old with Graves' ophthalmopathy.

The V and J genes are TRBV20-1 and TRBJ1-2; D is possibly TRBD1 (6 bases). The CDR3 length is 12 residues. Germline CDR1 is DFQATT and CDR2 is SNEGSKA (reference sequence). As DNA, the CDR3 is TGCAGCACTCAGAAGGGGGGATCCGGCTACACCTTC. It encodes CSTQKGGSGYTF.

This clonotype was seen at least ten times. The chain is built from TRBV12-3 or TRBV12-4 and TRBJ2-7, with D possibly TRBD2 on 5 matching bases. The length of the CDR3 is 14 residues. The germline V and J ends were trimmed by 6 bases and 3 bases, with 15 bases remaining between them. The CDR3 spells CASRPREKNYEQYF. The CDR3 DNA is TGTGCCAGCAGACCCCGGGAAAAAAACTACGAGCAGTACTTC.

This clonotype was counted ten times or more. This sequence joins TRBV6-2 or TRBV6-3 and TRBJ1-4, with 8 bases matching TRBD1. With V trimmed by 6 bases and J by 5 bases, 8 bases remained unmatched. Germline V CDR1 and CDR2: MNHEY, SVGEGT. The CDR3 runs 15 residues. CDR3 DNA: TGTGCCAGCAGGGCGGGACAGGCCCTCAATGAAAAACTGTTTTTT. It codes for CASRAGQALNEKLFF.

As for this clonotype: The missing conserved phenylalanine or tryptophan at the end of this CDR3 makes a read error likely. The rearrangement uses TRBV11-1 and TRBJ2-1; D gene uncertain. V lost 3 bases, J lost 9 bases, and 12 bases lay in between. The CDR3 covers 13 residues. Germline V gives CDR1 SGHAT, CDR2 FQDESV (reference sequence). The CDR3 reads CASSFHPDGEQFL. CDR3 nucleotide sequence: TGTGCCAGCAGCTTTCACCCGGACGGTGAGCAGTTCCTC.

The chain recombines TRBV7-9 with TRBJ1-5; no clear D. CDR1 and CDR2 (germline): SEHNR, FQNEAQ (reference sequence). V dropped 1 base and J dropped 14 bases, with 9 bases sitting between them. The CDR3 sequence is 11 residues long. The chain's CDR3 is CASSLDSYEHF. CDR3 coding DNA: TGTGCCAGCAGCTTAGATAGCTACGAGCATTTT.

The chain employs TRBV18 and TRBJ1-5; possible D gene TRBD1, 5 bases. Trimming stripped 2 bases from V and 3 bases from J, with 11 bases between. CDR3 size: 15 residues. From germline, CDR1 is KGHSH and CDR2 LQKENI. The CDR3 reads CASSPAEQVNQPQHF. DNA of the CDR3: TGTGCCAGCTCACCAGCGGAACAGGTCAATCAGCCCCAGCATTTT.

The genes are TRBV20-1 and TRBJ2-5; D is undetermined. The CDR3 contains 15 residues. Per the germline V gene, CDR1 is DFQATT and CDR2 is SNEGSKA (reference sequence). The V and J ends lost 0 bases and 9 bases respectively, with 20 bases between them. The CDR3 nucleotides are TGCAGTGCTAGAGATTTCAGAGAGAGCAATCAGCCCCAGTACTTC. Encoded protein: CSARDFRESNQPQYF.

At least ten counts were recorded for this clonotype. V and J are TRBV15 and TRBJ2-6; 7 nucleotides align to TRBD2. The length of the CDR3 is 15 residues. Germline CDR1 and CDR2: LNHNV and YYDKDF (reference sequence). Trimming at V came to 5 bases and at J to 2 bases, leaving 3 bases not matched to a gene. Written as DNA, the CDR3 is TGTGCCACCAGCGTGGGGGGGGCTGGGGCCAACGTCCTGACTTTC. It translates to CATSVGGAGANVLTF.

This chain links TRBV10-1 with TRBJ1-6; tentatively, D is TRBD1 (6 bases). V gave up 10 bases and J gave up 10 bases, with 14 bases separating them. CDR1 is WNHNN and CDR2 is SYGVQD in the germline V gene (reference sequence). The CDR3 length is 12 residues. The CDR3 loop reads CATARGRSPLHF. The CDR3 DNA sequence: TGCGCCACGGCCAGGGGACGATCACCCCTCCACTTT.

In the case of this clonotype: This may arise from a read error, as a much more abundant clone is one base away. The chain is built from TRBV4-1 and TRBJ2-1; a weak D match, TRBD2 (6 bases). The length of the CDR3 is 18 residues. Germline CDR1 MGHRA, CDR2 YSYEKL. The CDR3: CARSQLDLLPSVYNEQFF. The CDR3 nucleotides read TGCGCCCGCAGCCAACTCGATCTGCTCCCTAGCGTCTACAATGAGCAGTTCTTC.

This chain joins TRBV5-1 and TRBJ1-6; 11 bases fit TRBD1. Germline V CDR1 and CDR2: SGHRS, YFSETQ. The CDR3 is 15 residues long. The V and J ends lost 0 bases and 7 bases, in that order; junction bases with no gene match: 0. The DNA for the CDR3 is TGCGCCAGCAGCTTGGGGGACAGGGGGAATTCACCCCTCCACTTT. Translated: CASSLGDRGNSPLHF.

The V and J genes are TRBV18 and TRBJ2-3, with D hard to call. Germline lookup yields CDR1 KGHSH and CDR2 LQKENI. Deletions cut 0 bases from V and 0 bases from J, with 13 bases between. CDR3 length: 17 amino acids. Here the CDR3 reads CASSPPRERSSTDTQYF. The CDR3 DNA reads TGTGCCAGCTCACCACCGAGAGAGCGATCCAGCACAGATACGCAGTATTTT.

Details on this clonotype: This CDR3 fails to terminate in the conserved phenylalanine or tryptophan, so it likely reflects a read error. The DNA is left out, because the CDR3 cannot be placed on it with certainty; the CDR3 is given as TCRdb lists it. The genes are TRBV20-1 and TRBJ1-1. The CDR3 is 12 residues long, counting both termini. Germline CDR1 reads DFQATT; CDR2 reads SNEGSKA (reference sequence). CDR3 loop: CSASADTHETFS.

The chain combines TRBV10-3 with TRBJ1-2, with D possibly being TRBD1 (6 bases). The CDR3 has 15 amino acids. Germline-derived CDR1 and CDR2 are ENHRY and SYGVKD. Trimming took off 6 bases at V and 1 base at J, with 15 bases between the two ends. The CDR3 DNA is TGTGCCATCAGGACAGGAACCGACAATAACTATGGCTACACCTTC. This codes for CAIRTGTDNNYGYTF.

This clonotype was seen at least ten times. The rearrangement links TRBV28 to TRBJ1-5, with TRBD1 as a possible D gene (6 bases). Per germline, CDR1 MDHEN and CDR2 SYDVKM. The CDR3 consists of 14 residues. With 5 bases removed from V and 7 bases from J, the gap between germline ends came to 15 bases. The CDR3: CASSLPGAAQPQHF. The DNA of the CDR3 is TGTGCCAGCAGTCTTCCAGGGGCCGCCCAGCCCCAGCATTTT.

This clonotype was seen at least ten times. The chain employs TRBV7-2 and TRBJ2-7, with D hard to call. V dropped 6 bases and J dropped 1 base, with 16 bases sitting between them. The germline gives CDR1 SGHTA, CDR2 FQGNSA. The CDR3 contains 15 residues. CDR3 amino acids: CASSLHVGPSYEQYF. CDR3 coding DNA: TGTGCCAGCAGTCTACATGTCGGGCCGTCCTACGAGCAGTACTTC.

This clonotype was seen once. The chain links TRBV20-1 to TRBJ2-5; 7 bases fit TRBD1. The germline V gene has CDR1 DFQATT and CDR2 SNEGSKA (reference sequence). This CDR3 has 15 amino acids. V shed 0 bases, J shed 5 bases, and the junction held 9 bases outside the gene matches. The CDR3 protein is CSARERDSYNETQYF. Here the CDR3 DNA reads TGCAGTGCTAGAGAACGGGACAGCTACAATGAGACCCAGTACTTC.

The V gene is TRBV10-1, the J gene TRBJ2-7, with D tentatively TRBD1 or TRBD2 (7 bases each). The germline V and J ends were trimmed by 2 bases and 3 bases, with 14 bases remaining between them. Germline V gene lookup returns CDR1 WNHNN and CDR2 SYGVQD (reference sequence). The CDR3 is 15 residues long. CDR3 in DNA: TGCGCCAGCAGTGAGAAGGCAGGGGGGGACTACGAGCAGTACTTC. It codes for CASSEKAGGDYEQYF.

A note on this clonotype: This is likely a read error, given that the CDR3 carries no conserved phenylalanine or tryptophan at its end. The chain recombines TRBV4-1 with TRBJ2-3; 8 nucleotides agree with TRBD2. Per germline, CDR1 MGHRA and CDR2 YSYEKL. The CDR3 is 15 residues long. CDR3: CASSLSGKRTETQYC. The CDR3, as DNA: TGCGCCAGCAGCCTTAGCGGGAAACGCACAGAGACGCAGTATTGT.

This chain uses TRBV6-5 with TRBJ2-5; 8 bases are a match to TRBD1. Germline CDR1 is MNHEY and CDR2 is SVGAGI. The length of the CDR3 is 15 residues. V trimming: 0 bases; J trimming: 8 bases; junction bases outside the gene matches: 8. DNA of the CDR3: TGTGCCAGCAGTTACTCCCAGGGGGCGTGGAAAACCCAGTACTTC. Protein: CASSYSQGAWKTQYF.

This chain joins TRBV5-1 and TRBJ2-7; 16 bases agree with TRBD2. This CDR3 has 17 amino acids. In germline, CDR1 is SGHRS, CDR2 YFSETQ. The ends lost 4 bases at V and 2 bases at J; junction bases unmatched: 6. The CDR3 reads CASSQGLAGGNTYEQYF. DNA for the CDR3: TGCGCCAGCAGCCAGGGACTAGCGGGAGGGAACACCTACGAGCAGTACTTC.

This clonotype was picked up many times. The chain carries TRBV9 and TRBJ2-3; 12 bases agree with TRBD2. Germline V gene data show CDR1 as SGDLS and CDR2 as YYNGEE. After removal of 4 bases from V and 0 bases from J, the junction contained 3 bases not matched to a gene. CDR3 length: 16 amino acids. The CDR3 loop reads CASSRTSGKSTDTQYF. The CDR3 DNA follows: TGTGCCAGCAGCCGGACTAGCGGGAAGAGCACAGATACGCAGTATTTT.

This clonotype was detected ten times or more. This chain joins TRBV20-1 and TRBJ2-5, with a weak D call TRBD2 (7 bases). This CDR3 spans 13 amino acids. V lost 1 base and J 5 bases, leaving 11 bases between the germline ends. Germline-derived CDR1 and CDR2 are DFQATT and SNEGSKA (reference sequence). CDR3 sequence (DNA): TGCAGTGCTAGAGTGGGGGGGCGGGAGACCCAGTACTTC. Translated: CSARVGGRETQYF.

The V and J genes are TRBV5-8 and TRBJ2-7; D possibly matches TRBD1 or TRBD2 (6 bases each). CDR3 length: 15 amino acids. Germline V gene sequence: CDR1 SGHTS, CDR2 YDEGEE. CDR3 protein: CASSWGTGATYEQYV. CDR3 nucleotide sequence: TGTGCCAGCAGCTGGGGCACGGGGGCCACCTACGAACAGTACGTC.